This T cell receptor (beta chain) was captured by sequencing in a study of blood T cell repertoires in COVID-19. In the authors' workflow: Nucleated cell counts were estimated from reference gene primer amplification. Profiling relied on immunoSEQ multiplex PCR, and the TCRdb table lists in-frame clones only, not all of them. V and J calls and clone size are copied from that table; D and trimming were computed from the DNA. The sample consists of around 310,000 clones, nearly 90% of them appearing once. Trimming removed 2 bases at V and 6 bases at J, with 8 bases between. From germline, CDR1 is SGHTA and CDR2 FQGTGA. The CDR3 sequence is 13 residues long.

Sequencing input: peripheral blood. This clonotype was sampled from a woman aged 40 to 49 with COVID-19, enrolled during active disease. The chain has TRBV7-3 and TRBJ1-5; D is perhaps TRBD1 (5 bases). The CDR3 loop reads CASSLPGGQPQHF. DNA of the CDR3: TGTGCCAGCAGCTTACCCGGGGGTCAGCCCCAGCATTTT.